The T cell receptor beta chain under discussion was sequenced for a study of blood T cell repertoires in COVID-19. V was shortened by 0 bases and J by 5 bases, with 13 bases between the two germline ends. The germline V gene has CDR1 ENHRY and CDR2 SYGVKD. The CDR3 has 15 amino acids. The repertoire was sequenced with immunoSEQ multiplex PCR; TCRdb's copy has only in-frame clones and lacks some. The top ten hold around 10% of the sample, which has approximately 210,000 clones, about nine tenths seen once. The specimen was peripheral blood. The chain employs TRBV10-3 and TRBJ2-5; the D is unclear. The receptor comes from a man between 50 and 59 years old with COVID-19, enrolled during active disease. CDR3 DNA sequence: TGTGCCATCAGTGAGTCTTTATGGAAAGCGGAGACCCAGTACTTC. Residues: CAISESLWKAETQYF.